A selection of T cell receptor beta chains follows, all from one sample in a study of blood T cell repertoires in COVID-19. Using immunoSEQ multiplex PCR, the repertoire was profiled, and TCRdb retains in-frame clones only, with some absent. The sample records 110,000 to 150,000 clones, approximately 89% being singletons. Sequencing was carried out using peripheral blood. These receptors came from a woman between 50 and 59 years old with acute or convalescent COVID-19. The CDR3 runs from the conserved cysteine through the conserved F or W. Each record gives: V gene, J gene, CDR3 protein.

V gene: TRBV7-8; J gene: TRBJ2-2; CDR3 protein: CASSLDRAGTGELFF
V gene: TRBV6-5; J gene: TRBJ2-7; CDR3 protein: CASRLAGDTYEQYF
V gene: TRBV7-9; J gene: TRBJ2-5; CDR3 protein: CASSLGRGFETQYF
V gene: TRBV7-9; J gene: TRBJ2-4; CDR3 protein: CASSPYRVGRNIQYF
V gene: TRBV14; J gene: TRBJ2-3; CDR3 protein: CASSPGGRIDTQYF
V gene: TRBV7-9; J gene: TRBJ2-7; CDR3 protein: CASSHPRTSGSYEQYF
V gene: TRBV18; J gene: TRBJ2-1; CDR3 protein: CASSSLAGRDEQFF
V gene: TRBV6-6; J gene: TRBJ1-5; CDR3 protein: CASSDRGGQPQHF
V gene: TRBV29-1; J gene: TRBJ2-7; CDR3 protein: CSVEGGTEISYEQYF
V gene: TRBV30; J gene: TRBJ1-5; CDR3 protein: CAWSVRDHQPQHF
V gene: TRBV7-9; J gene: TRBJ1-4; CDR3 protein: CASSSAGEKLFF
V gene: TRBV24-1; J gene: TRBJ1-5; CDR3 protein: CATSDPSTGVGPQHF
V gene: TRBV7-3; J gene: TRBJ1-1; CDR3 protein: CASSPGHQNEAFF
V gene: TRBV5-1; J gene: TRBJ2-2; CDR3 protein: CASRPLAENTGELFF
V gene: TRBV19; J gene: TRBJ2-1; CDR3 protein: CASSIGTGWFF
V gene: TRBV10-3; J gene: TRBJ2-3; CDR3 protein: CAISELSDTQYF
V gene: TRBV28; J gene: TRBJ2-5; CDR3 protein: CASSLFTGREETQYF
V gene: TRBV7-9; J gene: TRBJ2-2; CDR3 protein: CASSWLLIGELFF
V gene: TRBV29-1; J gene: TRBJ1-2; CDR3 protein: CSVAGGGANYGYTF
V gene: TRBV6-6; J gene: TRBJ1-5; CDR3 protein: CASSTTGGTQPQHF
V gene: TRBV18; J gene: TRBJ1-2; CDR3 protein: CASSPPNRGLGYGYTF
V gene: TRBV28; J gene: TRBJ2-7; CDR3 protein: CASYGQGYEQYF
V gene: TRBV18; J gene: TRBJ2-2; CDR3 protein: CASSPDRGRTGELFF
V gene: TRBV5-4; J gene: TRBJ2-2; CDR3 protein: CASSGKTSGNTGELFF
V gene: TRBV7-2; J gene: TRBJ2-3; CDR3 protein: CASSADWGADTQYF
V gene: TRBV28; J gene: TRBJ1-1; CDR3 protein: CASSGPVDTEAFF
V gene: TRBV12-3/TRBV12-4; J gene: TRBJ2-2; CDR3 protein: CASSLLEVGELFF
V gene: TRBV5-4; J gene: TRBJ2-3; CDR3 protein: CASSSLAGYSTDTQYF
V gene: TRBV7-2; J gene: TRBJ2-5; CDR3 protein: CASSFRTGPAETQYF
V gene: TRBV5-1; J gene: TRBJ1-3; CDR3 protein: CASSWGEGNTIYF
V gene: TRBV7-9; J gene: TRBJ1-6; CDR3 protein: CASSPQGTGDSPLHF
V gene: TRBV19; J gene: TRBJ1-2; CDR3 protein: CASRLGTGVGYTF
V gene: TRBV5-3; J gene: TRBJ1-1; CDR3 protein: CARSSDRGRNTEAFF
V gene: TRBV2; J gene: TRBJ2-3; CDR3 protein: CASNPGGRTDTQYF
V gene: TRBV10-1; J gene: TRBJ2-7; CDR3 protein: CASRGTSSYEQYF
V gene: TRBV5-1; J gene: TRBJ2-3; CDR3 protein: CASSSHHEQGAPTDTQYF
V gene: TRBV10-3; J gene: TRBJ2-5; CDR3 protein: CAISEPSGRETQYF
V gene: TRBV28; J gene: TRBJ1-5; CDR3 protein: CASSLTGTHVTQHF
V gene: TRBV5-1; J gene: TRBJ1-6; CDR3 protein: CASSLARGASPLHF
V gene: TRBV28; J gene: TRBJ2-1; CDR3 protein: CASTRGGGPYNEQFF
V gene: TRBV19; J gene: TRBJ2-6; CDR3 protein: CASSTTGGTGANVLTF
V gene: TRBV29-1; J gene: TRBJ1-1; CDR3 protein: CSGTGNTEAFF
V gene: TRBV18; J gene: TRBJ1-5; CDR3 protein: CASSGDRENQPQHF
V gene: TRBV28; J gene: TRBJ2-4; CDR3 protein: CASSGNPGQVYF
V gene: TRBV29-1; J gene: TRBJ2-1; CDR3 protein: CSVEVFWTGSYNEQFF
V gene: TRBV9; J gene: TRBJ1-1; CDR3 protein: CASSVNTGNTEAFF
V gene: TRBV27; J gene: TRBJ2-1; CDR3 protein: CGVGGPRSRNEQFF
V gene: TRBV6-5; J gene: TRBJ1-5; CDR3 protein: CASNEGTYSNQPQHF
V gene: TRBV9; J gene: TRBJ2-2; CDR3 protein: CASSVLSGGTGELFF